Listed below are T cell receptor beta chains from one sample, sequenced in a study of CD8+ T cells in alopecia areata. Sequencing was performed with immunoSEQ multiplex PCR; in TCRdb, only in-frame clones are kept and a portion is missing. The sample records roughly 97,000 clones, 35% to 45% being singletons. The sample was CD4+ T cells sorted from blood. The receptors derive from a human donor with alopecia areata. Both conserved end residues are part of each CDR3. D genes are given only for firm matches. Clone size appears in some rows only: once, few, many, or a class for an expanded clone.

CDR3,DNA,size,V,D,J
CASSLALGPPLSSYNEQFF,TGCGCCAGCAGCTTGGCCCTTGGACCACCCTTGAGCTCCTACAATGAGCAGTTCTTC,-,TRBV5-1,-,TRBJ2-1
CSALGASYEQYF,TGCAGCGCCCTTGGGGCCTCCTACGAGCAGTACTTC,-,TRBV29-1,-,TRBJ2-7
CASNRASGSLRQFF,TGCGCCAGCAATAGGGCTAGCGGGAGTTTACGGCAGTTCTTC,-,TRBV5-1,TRBD2,TRBJ2-1
CASRSASYNEQFF,TGTGCCAGCAGATCGGCTTCCTACAATGAGCAGTTCTTC,few,TRBV6-6,-,TRBJ2-1
CASSLDRFLGAFF,TGTGCCAGCAGCTTAGACAGGTTTCTAGGAGCTTTCTTT,few,TRBV7-9,-,TRBJ1-1
CASSLNRASTDTQYF,TGTGCCAGCAGCTTGAACAGGGCTAGCACAGATACGCAGTATTTT,-,TRBV11-2,-,TRBJ2-3
CSVRRGMGLRDRSLNTEAFF,TGCAGCGTTCGCCGCGGGATGGGTCTTAGGGACAGATCCTTGAACACTGAAGCTTTCTTT,-,TRBV29-1,TRBD1,TRBJ1-1
CASSSGQGVSPLHF,TGTGCCAGTAGTTCGGGACAGGGGGTCTCACCCCTCCACTTT,few,TRBV19,TRBD1,TRBJ1-6
CASSNQAGVGLGYTF,TGTGCCAGCAGCAACCAGGCGGGCGTTGGGTTAGGCTACACCTTC,few,TRBV7-3,-,TRBJ1-2
CASSWGTPEGTDTQYF,TGTGCCAGCAGCTGGGGGACTCCCGAAGGCACAGATACGCAGTATTTT,-,TRBV7-9,-,TRBJ2-3
CATSRDGQETQYF,TGTGCCACCAGCAGGGACGGACAAGAGACCCAGTACTTC,few,TRBV15,-,TRBJ2-5
CAWSPTDTQYF,TGTGCCTGGAGTCCGACAGATACGCAGTATTTT,few,TRBV30,-,TRBJ2-3
CASGPEVVTDTQYF,TGTGCCAGCGGCCCGGAGGTAGTAACAGATACGCAGTATTTT,few,TRBV28,-,TRBJ2-3
CASSLVSTEAFF,TGTGCCAGCAGCTTAGTGTCCACTGAAGCTTTCTTT,few,TRBV7-2,-,TRBJ1-1
CATERAGGANTQYF,TGTGCCACCGAGCGAGCGGGAGGAGCGAATACGCAGTATTTT,-,TRBV7-9,TRBD2,TRBJ2-3
CASSRGAPNTEAFF,TGTGCCAGCAGTCGAGGGGCGCCGAACACTGAAGCTTTCTTT,-,TRBV2,-,TRBJ1-1
CASSPDGVRPQHF,TGTGCCAGCTCACCGGACGGCGTTAGGCCCCAGCATTTT,-,TRBV18,-,TRBJ1-5
CASSTRTSGSSYEQYF,TGTGCCAGCAGCACCAGGACTAGCGGGAGTAGCTACGAGCAGTACTTC,-,TRBV7-2,TRBD2,TRBJ2-7
CASSLRVEGYSEQYF,TGTGCCAGCAGCCTCAGAGTTGAGGGGTATAGCGAGCAGTACTTC,few,TRBV7-2,-,TRBJ2-7
CASSTRPPANEQFF,TGTGCCAGCAGCACCCGACCCCCAGCAAATGAGCAGTTCTTC,-,TRBV2,-,TRBJ2-1
CASSQGIERANIQYF,TGCGCCAGCAGCCAGGGTATTGAGCGAGCAAACATTCAGTACTTC,-,TRBV4-3,-,TRBJ2-4
CASSPDGIGYEQYF,TGTGCCAGCAGCCCAGACGGAATCGGCTACGAGCAGTACTTC,-,TRBV7-2,-,TRBJ2-7
CASSLWQLTEAFF,TGTGCCAGCAGCTTATGGCAGCTAACTGAAGCTTTCTTT,-,TRBV7-8,-,TRBJ1-1
CATSHKLAGAYEQYF,TGTGCCACCAGCCATAAACTAGCGGGAGCCTACGAGCAGTACTTC,few,TRBV15,TRBD2,TRBJ2-7
CASSQDFFKGTGAPNRELFF,TGCGCCAGCAGCCAAGATTTTTTTAAAGGGACAGGGGCCCCGAATAGGGAGCTGTTTTTT,few,TRBV4-3,TRBD1,TRBJ2-2
CAWSVAGANVLTF,TGTGCCTGGAGTGTTGCTGGGGCCAACGTCCTGACTTTC,-,TRBV30,-,TRBJ2-6
CASTKTGALNQPQHF,TGTGCCAGCACTAAGACAGGGGCACTCAATCAGCCCCAGCATTTT,medium-sized,TRBV2,TRBD1,TRBJ1-5
CASRSQGREQYF,TGTGCCAGCAGGTCCCAGGGAAGAGAGCAGTACTTC,few,TRBV28,-,TRBJ2-7
CAWSPQGHTIYF,TGTGCCTGGAGCCCACAGGGTCACACCATATATTTT,-,TRBV30,-,TRBJ1-3
CASSFRLAGMVNEQFF,TGTGCCAGCAGCTTTCGACTAGCGGGAATGGTAAATGAGCAGTTCTTC,-,TRBV7-9,TRBD2,TRBJ2-1
CASSPVNPGPTSYGYTF,TGTGCCAGCTCACCAGTAAATCCGGGACCAACTAGCTATGGCTACACCTTC,-,TRBV18,-,TRBJ1-2
CASSLVRRQETQYF,TGTGCCAGCAGCTTAGTTCGTCGGCAAGAGACCCAGTACTTC,few,TRBV7-2,-,TRBJ2-5
CASSLDRNQPQHF,TGTGCCAGCAGTCTTGACAGAAATCAGCCCCAGCATTTT,-,TRBV6-5,-,TRBJ1-5
CAWSSGLRAFNEQFF,TGTGCCTGGAGTTCGGGACTAAGGGCCTTCAATGAGCAGTTCTTC,-,TRBV30,TRBD2,TRBJ2-1
CASSLSPGGGTDTQYF,TGTGCCAGCAGCTTATCGCCAGGTGGAGGCACAGATACGCAGTATTTT,-,TRBV7-6,-,TRBJ2-3
CASSLAWGARKDQPQHF,TGTGCCAGCAGCTTGGCCTGGGGGGCGCGAAAGGATCAGCCCCAGCATTTT,-,TRBV5-4,-,TRBJ1-5
CASSRIYGRGNEQFF,TGTGCCAGCAGCCGAATATACGGGAGAGGAAATGAGCAGTTCTTC,few,TRBV7-2,-,TRBJ2-1
CASSSDFLSTDTQYF,TGTGCCAGCAGCTCGGACTTCCTATCCACAGATACGCAGTATTTT,once,TRBV5-4,-,TRBJ2-3
CASSLRTIYNEQFF,TGTGCCAGCAGCTTAAGGACTATTTACAATGAGCAGTTCTTC,few,TRBV7-2,-,TRBJ2-1
CASLGLGGAGQETQYF,TGTGCCAGTCTCGGACTTGGGGGCGCGGGGCAAGAGACCCAGTACTTC,few,TRBV28,-,TRBJ2-5
CASSQKPQYYNEQFF,TGTGCCAGCAGCCAAAAGCCCCAGTACTACAATGAGCAGTTCTTC,-,TRBV13,-,TRBJ2-1
CASSGQGANTEAFF,TGTGCCAGCTCGGGACAGGGTGCCAACACTGAAGCTTTCTTT,few,TRBV18,TRBD1,TRBJ1-1
CASSLVTLQETQYF,TGTGCCAGCAGCTTAGTGACTCTCCAAGAGACCCAGTACTTC,-,TRBV7-2,-,TRBJ2-5
CASSLMSGFGEQYF,TGTGCCAGCAGCTTAATGTCGGGGTTCGGCGAGCAGTACTTC,-,TRBV7-9,-,TRBJ2-7
CSVVVGIDTEAFF,TGCAGCGTTGTGGTCGGCATAGACACTGAAGCTTTCTTT,few,TRBV29-1,-,TRBJ1-1
CASSVGPRGINTEAFF,TGTGCCAGCAGCGTAGGGCCTCGGGGGATCAACACTGAAGCTTTCTTT,-,TRBV9,-,TRBJ1-1
CSAETGGGQPQHF,TGCAGCGCCGAGACGGGGGGCGGTCAGCCCCAGCATTTT,-,TRBV29-1,-,TRBJ1-5
CASSPQGGIYNEQFF,TGTGCCAGCTCACCACAGGGTGGGATCTACAATGAGCAGTTCTTC,-,TRBV18,-,TRBJ2-1
CASRGNYGYTF,TGTGCCAGCCGGGGGAACTATGGCTACACCTTC,few,TRBV28,-,TRBJ1-2
CASSPAERGDPATNEKLFF,TGTGCCAGCAGCCCCGCGGAGCGGGGCGACCCTGCAACTAATGAAAAACTGTTTTTT,-,TRBV7-9,-,TRBJ1-4
CASSSGHNSYEQYF,TGTGCCAGCAGTTCGGGACACAACTCCTACGAGCAGTACTTC,-,TRBV6-5,-,TRBJ2-7
CAWSVRLAGVFNEQFF,TGTGCCTGGAGTGTTCGACTAGCGGGAGTTTTTAATGAGCAGTTCTTC,-,TRBV30,TRBD2,TRBJ2-1
CASSLWGEAFF,TGTGCCAGCAGCTTGTGGGGTGAAGCTTTCTTT,-,TRBV5-6,-,TRBJ1-1
CASSRPWGQLAKNIQYF,TGTGCCAGCAGCCGCCCTTGGGGCCAGTTAGCCAAAAACATTCAGTACTTC,-,TRBV28,-,TRBJ2-4
CASSFGLAGNTGELFF,TGCGCCAGCAGCTTTGGACTAGCGGGAAACACCGGGGAGCTGTTTTTT,-,TRBV5-1,TRBD2,TRBJ2-2
CASGLTGFGTEAFF,TGTGCCAGCGGTCTTACAGGGTTCGGCACTGAAGCTTTCTTT,-,TRBV7-2,-,TRBJ1-1
CSAQRPADRTGKNRSYNEQFF,TGCAGCGCTCAACGGCCAGCCGACAGGACAGGGAAAAATCGCTCCTACAATGAGCAGTTCTTC,-,TRBV29-1,TRBD1,TRBJ2-1
CAWSVFGATGELFF,TGTGCCTGGAGTGTCTTCGGGGCGACCGGGGAGCTGTTTTTT,-,TRBV30,-,TRBJ2-2
CASRTGGRGELFF,TGTGCCAGCCGGACAGGGGGCAGGGGGGAGCTGTTTTTT,few,TRBV6-5,TRBD1,TRBJ2-2